The T cell receptor (beta chain) under discussion was sequenced for a study of memory CD4+ T cells and cytomegalovirus serostatus. The wider study: Donors were healthy Belgian adults, under 10 CMV seropositive and about two dozen seronegative. Study-wide findings and caveats: Of 150 to 200 reported CMV TCRbeta sequences, roughly 67 were found in memory CD4+ repertoires. A US-trained random forest predicted CMV serostatus with median AUC around 0.9.

The CDR3 consists of 15 residues. In germline, CDR1 is MNHNS, CDR2 SASEGT. J gave up 0 bases and V 11 bases, and 12 bases lay outside the gene matches. Single viable CD3+CD4+CD8-CD45RO+ cells were sorted as the memory CD4+ T cells. In the original analysis: Out-of-frame sequences were removed, leaving 2 million to 2.5 million distinct TCRbeta sequences. The repertoire was sequenced with immunoSEQ multiplex PCR; TCRdb's copy has only in-frame clones and lacks some. V and J calls and clone size are given by that table; D and trimming were obtained from the DNA. This table holds over 45,000 clones, 82% found once. Notes on this clone: What it binds is not known.

The source material was memory CD4+ T cells from blood. This sequence joins TRBV6-1 and TRBJ2-7; TRBD2 matches 8 bases. The source of this sequence is an adult in good health and CMV-seronegative. Some clones in this sample may be carry-over from other donors' samples. The CDR3 region is CAPTEERESSYEQYF. In nucleotides, the CDR3 is TGTGCCCCGACGGAGGAGCGGGAGTCCTCCTACGAGCAGTACTTC.